The entry below gives a single T cell receptor (beta chain) sequence along with its context. Its matching antigen is unknown. This sample is part of a study of blood T cells in healthy people across ages. At the level of the study: Per every two T cells, about one barcoded beta molecule was captured by template switching.

The CDR3 contains 18 residues. The germline CDR1 and CDR2 sequences are SGHTA and FQGNSA. The trim removed 1 base at V and 4 bases at J, leaving 14 bases unmatched. It was with a sample-barcoded 5' primer and a J-beta primer mix that a second PCR of roughly 7 to 12 cycles was run. Per-sample output comprised a minimum of 2.5 million paired-end reads containing CDR3. TCRdb passed the 5' RACE reads through MiXCR, listing each CDR3 protein once. The table includes 1,500,000 or so distinct CDR3 sequences, 45% to 70% detected once. General observations from the study: Age advanced and TCR beta diversity per million T cells fell, roughly linearly. Diversity estimates from one million T cells were considered underestimates.

The J gene is TRBJ2-3, the V gene TRBV7-2; 7 positions match TRBD2. The clonotype was recovered from a man between 18 and 29 years old in good health. Sequencing was performed on blood. CDR3 sequence reads: CASSLEEWAGEGSDTQYF. The DNA for the CDR3 is TGTGCCAGCAGCTTAGAAGAATGGGCGGGAGAGGGTTCAGATACGCAGTATTTT.